Reported below is one T cell receptor beta chain. Its specificity is not known. The data were obtained in a study of T cell responses to AZD1222 COVID-19 vaccine. Germline CDR1 and CDR2: KGHDR and SFDVKD. The length of the CDR3 is 14 residues. The germline V and J ends were trimmed by 9 bases and 6 bases, with 17 bases remaining between them. Some clones are missing from TCRdb's copy, which holds only in-frame ones; the method was immunoSEQ multiplex PCR. Among 100,000 to 150,000 clones, about 88% were seen once, and the ten largest hold 25% to 30%. Study-wide points: Donors, mostly white British, included more females; clonal diversity was possibly underestimated. In the spike-specific TCR repertoire, nearly half reportedly target unmutated variant regions. Spike as a whole was targeted by vaccine-associated CD4 TCRs, dominant at 160-218 and 743-854.

The origin of this receptor is an adult in good health. The sample consisted of peripheral blood, taken on day 0 of AZD1222 vaccination. The rearrangement uses TRBV24-1 and TRBJ2-1; possibly TRBD1 or TRBD2 for D (5 bases each). CDR3 DNA sequence: TGTGCCACCTCTGCGGCAGGGCGGGTCAATGAGCAGTTCTTC. Translated, it gives CATSAAGRVNEQFF.